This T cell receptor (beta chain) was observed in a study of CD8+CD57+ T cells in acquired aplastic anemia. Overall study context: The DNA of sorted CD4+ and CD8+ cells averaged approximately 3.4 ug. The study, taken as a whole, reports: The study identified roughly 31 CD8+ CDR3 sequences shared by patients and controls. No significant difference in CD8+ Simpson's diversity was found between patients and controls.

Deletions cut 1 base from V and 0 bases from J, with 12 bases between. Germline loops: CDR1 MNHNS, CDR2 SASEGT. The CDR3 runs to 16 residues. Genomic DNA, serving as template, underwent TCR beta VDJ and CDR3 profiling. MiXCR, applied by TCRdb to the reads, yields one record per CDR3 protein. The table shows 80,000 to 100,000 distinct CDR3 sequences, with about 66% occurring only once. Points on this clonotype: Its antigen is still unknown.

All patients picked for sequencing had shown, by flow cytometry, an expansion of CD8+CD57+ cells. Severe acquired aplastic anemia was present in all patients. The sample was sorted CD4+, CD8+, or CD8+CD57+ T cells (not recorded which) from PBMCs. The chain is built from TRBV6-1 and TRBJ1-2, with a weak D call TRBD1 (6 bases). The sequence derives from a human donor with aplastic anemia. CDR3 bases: TGTGCCAGCAGTGAAGATAGGGGGTCGACTAACTATGGCTACACCTTC. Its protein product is CASSEDRGSTNYGYTF.